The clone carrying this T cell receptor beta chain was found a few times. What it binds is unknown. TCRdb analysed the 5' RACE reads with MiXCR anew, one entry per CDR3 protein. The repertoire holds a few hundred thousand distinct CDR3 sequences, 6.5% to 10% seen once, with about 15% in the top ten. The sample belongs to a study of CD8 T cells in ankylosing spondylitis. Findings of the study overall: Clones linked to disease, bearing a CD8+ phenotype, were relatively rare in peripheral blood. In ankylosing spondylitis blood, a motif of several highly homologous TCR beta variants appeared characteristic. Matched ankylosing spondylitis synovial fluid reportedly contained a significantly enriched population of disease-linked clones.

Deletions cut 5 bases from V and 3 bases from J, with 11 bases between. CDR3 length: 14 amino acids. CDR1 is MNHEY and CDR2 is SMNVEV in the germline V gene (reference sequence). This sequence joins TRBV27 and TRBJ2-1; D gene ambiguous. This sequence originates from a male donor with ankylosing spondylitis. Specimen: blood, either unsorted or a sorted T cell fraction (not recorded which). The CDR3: CASSPSTSYNEQFF. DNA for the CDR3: TGTGCCAGCAGTCCCTCGACCAGCTACAATGAGCAGTTCTTC.